This TCR beta chain was retrieved from a study of blood T cell repertoires in COVID-19. The overall study: Acute and convalescent COVID-19 specimens originated in the United States, Italy and Spain.

In terms of age and location, participants ranged from roughly 18 to 90 years and lived in about 25 US areas. Participants were placed into cohorts based on the clinical history they reported. Per the original methods: Amplifying reference gene primers gave estimates of nucleated cell counts. Sequencing was performed with immunoSEQ multiplex PCR; in TCRdb, only in-frame clones are kept and a portion is missing. The V and J calls and clone size come from that table; D and trimming were worked out from the DNA. The data contain 300,000 to 350,000 clones, about 90% of them singletons. In germline, CDR1 is SGHRS, CDR2 YFSETQ. The trim removed 4 bases at V and 5 bases at J, leaving 4 bases unmatched. This CDR3 contains 14 residues.

Sequencing was performed on PBMCs or T cells enriched from blood (not recorded which). The receptor was derived from a woman between 18 and 30 years old with acute COVID-19. The chain links TRBV5-1 to TRBJ2-7, with 12 nucleotides matching TRBD2. CDR3 loop: CASSRLAGAHEQYF. Here the CDR3 DNA reads TGCGCCAGCAGCAGACTAGCGGGAGCCCACGAGCAGTACTTC.